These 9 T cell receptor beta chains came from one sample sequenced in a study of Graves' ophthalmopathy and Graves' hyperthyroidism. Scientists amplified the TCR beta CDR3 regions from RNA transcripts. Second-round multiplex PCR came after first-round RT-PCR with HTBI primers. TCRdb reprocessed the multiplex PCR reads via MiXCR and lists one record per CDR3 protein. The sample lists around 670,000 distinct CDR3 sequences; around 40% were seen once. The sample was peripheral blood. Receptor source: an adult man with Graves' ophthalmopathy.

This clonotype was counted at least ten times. DNA for the CDR3: TGTGCCAGCACCGTAATTCAAGGGTATGGCTACACCTTC. This codes for CASTVIQGYGYTF. The genes are TRBV7-8 and TRBJ1-2; D gene unclear. Trimming stripped 7 bases from V and 5 bases from J, with 14 bases between. The CDR3 runs 13 residues. Germline assignment: CDR1 SGHVS and CDR2 FQNEAQ.

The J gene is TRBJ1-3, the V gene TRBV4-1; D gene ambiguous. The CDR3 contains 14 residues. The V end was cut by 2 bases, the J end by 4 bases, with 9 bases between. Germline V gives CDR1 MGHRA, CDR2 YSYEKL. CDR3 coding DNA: TGCGCCAGCAGCCAAAAAGAATGGGGAAACACCATATATTTT. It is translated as CASSQKEWGNTIYF.

The CDR3 sequence is CASRQGFQPQHF. The CDR3 nucleotides are TGTGCCAGCAGACAGGGGTTTCAGCCCCAGCATTTT. This rearrangement joins TRBV24-1 to TRBJ1-5; 8 nucleotides agree with TRBD1. After removal of 11 bases from V and 6 bases from J, the junction contained 5 bases not matched to a gene. The CDR3 length is 12 residues. CDR1 is KGHDR, CDR2 SFDVKD, per germline.

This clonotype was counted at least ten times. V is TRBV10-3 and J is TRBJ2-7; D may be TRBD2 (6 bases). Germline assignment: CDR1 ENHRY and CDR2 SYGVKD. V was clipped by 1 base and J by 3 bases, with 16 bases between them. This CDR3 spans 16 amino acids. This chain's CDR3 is CAISEFAAGILYEQYF. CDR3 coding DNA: TGTGCCATCAGTGAGTTCGCGGCGGGGATCCTCTACGAGCAGTACTTC.

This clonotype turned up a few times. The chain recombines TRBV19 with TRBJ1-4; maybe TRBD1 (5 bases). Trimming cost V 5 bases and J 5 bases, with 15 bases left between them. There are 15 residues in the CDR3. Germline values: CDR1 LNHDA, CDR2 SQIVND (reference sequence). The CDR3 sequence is CASSPSGITNEKLFF. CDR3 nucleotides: TGTGCCAGTAGTCCATCAGGGATTACGAATGAAAAACTGTTTTTT.

CDR3 region: CASSLVGQREANTGELFF. Written as DNA, the CDR3 is TGTGCCAGCAGCTTAGTTGGCCAGCGGGAGGCGAACACCGGGGAGCTGTTTTTT. This chain links TRBV7-2 with TRBJ2-2, with TRBD2 matching 9 bases. The ends lost 1 base at V and 0 bases at J; junction bases unmatched: 6. The CDR3 runs to 18 residues. Germline V gene data show CDR1 as SGHTA and CDR2 as FQGNSA.

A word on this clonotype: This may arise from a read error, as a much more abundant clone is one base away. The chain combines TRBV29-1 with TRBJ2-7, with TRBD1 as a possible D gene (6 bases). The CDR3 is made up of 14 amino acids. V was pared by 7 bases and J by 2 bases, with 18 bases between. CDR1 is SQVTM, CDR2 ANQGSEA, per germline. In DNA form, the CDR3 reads TGCAGCGCCGGGGACATTGGGGGCCCCTACGAGCAGTACTTC. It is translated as CSAGDIGGPYEQYF.

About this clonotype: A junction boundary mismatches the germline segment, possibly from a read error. The CDR3 here is CATRRDPGQVDYEQYF. Here the CDR3 DNA reads TGTGCCACCAGGAGAGACCCGGGACAGGTTGACTACGAGCAGTACTTC. This chain joins TRBV15 and TRBJ2-7; 8 bases agree with TRBD1. The CDR3 contains 16 residues. Germline V lookup: CDR1 LNHNV, CDR2 YYDKDF (reference sequence).

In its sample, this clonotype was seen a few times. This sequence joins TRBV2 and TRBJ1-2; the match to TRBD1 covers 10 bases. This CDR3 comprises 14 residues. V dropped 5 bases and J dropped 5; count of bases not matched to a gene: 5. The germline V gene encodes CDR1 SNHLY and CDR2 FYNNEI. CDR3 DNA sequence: TGTGCCAGCAGTTTAGGGGGACAGGGGTATGGCTACACCTTC. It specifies CASSLGGQGYGYTF.